This T cell receptor (beta chain) is from a study of shared clonotypes between healthy human individuals. Study findings and constraints: Naive CD4 clonotype sharing across several donors was around 5.5%. An expected dependence of interdonor clonotype sharing on sequencing depth was noted.

Adult Caucasians living in Nashville, Tennessee made up all of the donors. Some clones are missing from TCRdb's copy, which holds only in-frame ones; the method was immunoSEQ multiplex PCR. The repertoire holds 550,000 to 800,000 clones, with under 80% as singletons. On this clone itself: Its antigen is not known.

The clonotype was recovered from a woman aged 25 to 39 in good health. Material for sequencing was memory CD4+ T cells sorted from blood. The subset denotes: CD45RA-negative fraction.

The CDR3 nucleotides read TGTGCCAGCAGCTCCGCAGGGGGAAGGGCTGAAGCTTTCTTT. This sequence encodes CASSSAGGRAEAFF. This chain links TRBV7-9 with TRBJ1-1, with TRBD1 matching over 7 bases. With 4 bases clipped from V and 6 bases from J, the junction kept 8 bases outside the gene matches. The CDR3 is made up of 14 amino acids. Looked up from germline, CDR1 is SEHNR and CDR2 is FQNEAQ (reference sequence).